These 10 T cell receptor beta chains came from one sample sequenced in a study of blood T cells in healthy people across ages. The use of a sample-barcoded 5' primer and a J-beta primer mix characterized a second PCR of roughly 6 to 11 cycles. TCRdb re-analysed the 5' RACE reads in MiXCR, keeping a single row per CDR3 protein. The sample shows about 810,000 distinct CDR3 sequences, approximately 35% of them seen only once. The sample taken for sequencing was blood. These receptors were collected from a man between 18 and 35 years old in good health.

The V gene is TRBV19, the J gene TRBJ1-2; D is perhaps TRBD1 (6 bases). Germline CDR1 and CDR2: LNHDA and SQIVND (reference sequence). The CDR3 is 15 amino acids. Between the trimmed V and J ends, which lost 4 bases and 8 bases, there was a span of 20 bases. DNA for the CDR3: TGTGCCAGTAGTAGTCAATTACAGGGAGTTGACGGCTACACCTTC. Its translation: CASSSQLQGVDGYTF.

This clonotype came up many times. The chain recombines TRBV2 with TRBJ2-3; D remains unclear. The CDR3 extends over 14 amino acids. Per germline, CDR1 SNHLY and CDR2 FYNNEI. V was trimmed by 3 bases and J by 2 bases, leaving 9 bases between them. The CDR3 sequence is CASSEGLNTDTQYF. Here the CDR3 DNA reads TGTGCCAGCAGTGAGGGCCTGAACACAGATACGCAGTATTTT.

The V call is TRBV7-2, the J call TRBJ1-1; tentative D call: TRBD1 (5 bases). V was pared by 5 bases and J by 7 bases, with 14 bases between. Per the germline V gene, CDR1 is SGHTA and CDR2 is FQGNSA. This CDR3 has 13 residues. CDR3 DNA sequence: TGTGCCAGCAGCGTAACAGGAACCATTGAAGCTTTCTTT. Translated, it gives CASSVTGTIEAFF.

The chain recombines TRBV28 with TRBJ2-6; D unclear. CDR1 is MDHEN, CDR2 SYDVKM, per germline. The CDR3 is made up of 13 amino acids. The germline V and J ends were trimmed by 7 bases and 2 bases, with 6 bases remaining between them. CDR3 sequence: CASIRTGANVLTF. In nucleotides, the CDR3 is TGTGCCAGCATACGAACTGGGGCCAACGTCCTGACTTTC.

This clonotype has a count of ten or more. The genes are TRBV20-1 and TRBJ2-1; the match to TRBD2 covers 13 bases. The germline V gene encodes CDR1 DFQATT and CDR2 SNEGSKA (reference sequence). Trimming cost V 8 bases and J 0 bases; bases outside gene matches: 7. This CDR3 contains 16 residues. The CDR3 sequence: CSPGTSGEHSYNEQFF. The DNA for the CDR3 is TGCAGTCCCGGGACTAGCGGGGAACACTCCTACAATGAGCAGTTCTTC.

This clonotype has just one count. V is TRBV20-1 and J is TRBJ2-5; TRBD1 aligns across 12 bases. CDR1 DFQATT and CDR2 SNEGSKA come from the germline V gene (reference sequence). The CDR3 runs 13 residues. Trimming at V came to 5 bases and at J to 5 bases, leaving 3 bases not matched to a gene. The CDR3 spells CSALGQGAETQYF. The DNA of the CDR3 is TGCAGTGCTTTGGGACAGGGGGCTGAGACCCAGTACTTC.

This clonotype has a handful of counts. The gene calls are TRBV6-5 and TRBJ2-3; 7 nucleotides align to TRBD1. The CDR3 contains 14 residues. Germline CDR1 reads MNHEY; CDR2 reads SVGAGI. V was pared by 6 bases and J by 4 bases, with 7 bases of the junction left unmatched. The CDR3 spells CASRALGGPDTQYF. CDR3 coding DNA: TGTGCCAGCAGAGCACTAGGGGGCCCAGATACGCAGTATTTT.

This clonotype was found a few times. The V call is TRBV15, the J call TRBJ1-2; D call uncertain. V was shortened by 3 bases and J by 5 bases, with 10 bases between the two germline ends. Germline V lookup: CDR1 LNHNV, CDR2 YYDKDF (reference sequence). The CDR3 contains 13 residues. This CDR3 is CATSRTLGYGYTF. Written as DNA, the CDR3 is TGTGCCACCAGCAGGACCCTCGGGTATGGCTACACCTTC. Full variable domain (missing parts from reference TRBV15 and TRBJ1-2): DAMVIQNPRYQVTQFGKPVTLSCSQTLNHNVMYWYQQKSSQAPKLLFHYYDKDFNNEADTPDNFQSRRPNTSFCFLDIRSPGLGDTAMYLCATSRTLGYGYTFGSGTRLTVV.

This chain links TRBV6-6 with TRBJ2-5; 7 nucleotides align to TRBD1. The closer fit of TRBJ2-7 to the DNA end suggests the J call may be wrong. The germline V gene has CDR1 MNHNY and CDR2 SVGAGI (reference sequence). CDR3 size: 14 residues. The CDR3 loop is CASSYSSAGGEQYF. The CDR3 DNA reads TGTGCCAGCAGTTACTCGAGCGCAGGGGGCGAGCAGTACTTC.

The chain is built from TRBV11-2 and TRBJ2-7; no reliable D call. The V end was cut by 2 bases, the J end by 3 bases, with 11 bases between. Looked up from germline, CDR1 is SGHAT and CDR2 is FQNNGV. The CDR3 has 14 residues. CDR3 amino acids: CASSLRDPDYEQYF. DNA for the CDR3: TGTGCCAGCAGCTTACGCGACCCGGACTACGAGCAGTACTTC.